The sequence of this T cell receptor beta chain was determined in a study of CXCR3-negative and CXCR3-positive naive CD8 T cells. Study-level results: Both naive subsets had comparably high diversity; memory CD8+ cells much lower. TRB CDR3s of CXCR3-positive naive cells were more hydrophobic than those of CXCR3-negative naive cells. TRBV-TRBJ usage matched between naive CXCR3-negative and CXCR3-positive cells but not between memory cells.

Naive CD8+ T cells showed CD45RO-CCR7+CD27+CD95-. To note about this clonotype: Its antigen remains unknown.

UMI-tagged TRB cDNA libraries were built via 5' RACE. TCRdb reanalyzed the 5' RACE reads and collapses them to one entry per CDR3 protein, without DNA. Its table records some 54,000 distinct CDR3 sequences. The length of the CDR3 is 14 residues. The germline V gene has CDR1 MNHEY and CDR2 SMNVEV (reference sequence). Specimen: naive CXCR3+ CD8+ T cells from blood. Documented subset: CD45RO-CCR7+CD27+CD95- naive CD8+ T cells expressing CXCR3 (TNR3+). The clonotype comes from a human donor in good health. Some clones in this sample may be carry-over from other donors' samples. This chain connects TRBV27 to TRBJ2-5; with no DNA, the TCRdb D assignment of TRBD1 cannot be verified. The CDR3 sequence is CASSLWSGEETQYF.